The 30 T cell receptor beta chains below all came from one sample that was sequenced in a study of shared clonotypes between healthy human individuals. Some clones are missing from TCRdb's copy, which holds only in-frame ones; the method was immunoSEQ multiplex PCR. The repertoire holds 2 million to 2.5 million clones, with 90% to 95% as singletons. The sample taken for sequencing was naive CD4+ T cells from PBMCs. The subset: CD45RA+ positively selected. These receptors were collected from a young man in good health. Some clones in this sample may be carry-over from other donors' samples.

This chain joins TRBV12-5 and TRBJ2-7; 9 bases are shared with TRBD1. Germline V gene sequence: CDR1 LGHNT, CDR2 FRNRAP. V dropped 7 bases and J dropped 9; count of bases not matched to a gene: 16. This CDR3 contains 15 residues. The CDR3 loop is CASANKGQGFDAQYF. The CDR3 bases are TGTGCTAGTGCCAATAAGGGACAGGGTTTTGATGCGCAGTACTTC.

This chain links TRBV5-6 with TRBJ2-7; 7 bases align to TRBD2. This CDR3 spans 17 amino acids. V lost 7 bases, J lost 3 bases, and 19 bases stayed unmatched. In germline, CDR1 is SGHDT, CDR2 YYEEEE. CDR3 sequence (DNA): TGTGCCAGCGGGCGGGGGACTGCGAGCGGGTTTTACTACGAGCAGTACTTC. It translates to CASGRGTASGFYYEQYF.

The chain recombines TRBV19 with TRBJ1-2; the D is unclear. Trimming cost V 7 bases and J 0 bases, with 15 bases left between them. The CDR3 is made up of 15 amino acids. Looked up from germline, CDR1 is LNHDA and CDR2 is SQIVND (reference sequence). CDR3 residues: CASTLRSAANYGYTF. The DNA of the CDR3 is TGTGCCAGTACCCTGCGGAGCGCAGCTAACTATGGCTACACCTTC.

This rearrangement joins TRBV6-1 to TRBJ1-2; D call uncertain. The CDR3 sequence is 11 residues long. Per germline, CDR1 MNHNS and CDR2 SASEGT. Trimming took 2 bases from V and 13 from J, leaving 11 bases between them. Written as DNA, the CDR3 is TGTGCCAGCAGTGAACCCCCGCCTTCCACCTTC. Residues: CASSEPPPSTF.

The rearrangement links TRBV2 to TRBJ2-2, with a possible D match to TRBD1 (6 bases). The CDR3 contains 15 residues. Germline V gene lookup returns CDR1 SNHLY and CDR2 FYNNEI. With 7 bases removed from V and 0 bases from J, the gap between germline ends came to 12 bases. The CDR3 reads CASKGTPTNTGELFF. CDR3 DNA sequence: TGTGCCAGCAAGGGGACACCGACGAACACCGGGGAGCTGTTTTTT.

This clone was recorded only once. The rearrangement links TRBV27 to TRBJ1-3, with 9 bases identical to TRBD1. J was trimmed by 2 bases and V by 0 bases; bases with no gene match: 8. Germline V gene sequence: CDR1 MNHEY, CDR2 SMNVEV (reference sequence). The CDR3 sequence is 18 residues long. This CDR3 reads CASSLSPITGGAGNTIYF. The DNA of the CDR3 is TGTGCCAGCAGTTTATCTCCAATCACAGGGGGCGCTGGAAACACCATATATTTT.

The chain carries TRBV7-9 and TRBJ1-2, with a weak D call TRBD1 (6 bases). CDR1 SEHNR and CDR2 FQNEAQ come from the germline V gene (reference sequence). V lost 6 bases, J lost 6 bases, and 20 bases lay in between. This CDR3 is built from 15 residues. The CDR3 DNA is TGTGCCAGCAGAAAAAGGGGGGATTATTACGATGGCTACACCTTC. Encoded protein: CASRKRGDYYDGYTF.

The CDR3 DNA sequence: TGTGCCAGCAGCACAGACAGGTCCAACTATGGCTACACCTTC. Protein: CASSTDRSNYGYTF. The V gene is TRBV11-2, the J gene TRBJ1-2; TRBD1 is a possible D gene (6 bases). This CDR3 is built from 14 residues. The V end lost 5 bases, the J end lost 2 bases, and 12 bases lay between the germline ends. Germline V CDR1 and CDR2: SGHAT, FQNNGV.

This chain links TRBV5-6 with TRBJ1-5; D may be TRBD1 (6 bases). Trimming took 0 bases from V and 6 from J, leaving 10 bases between them. CDR1 is SGHDT and CDR2 is YYEEEE in the germline V gene. The CDR3 spans 14 residues. This chain's CDR3 is CASSLGRGIQPQHF. CDR3 coding DNA: TGTGCCAGCAGCTTGGGCAGGGGTATTCAGCCCCAGCATTTT.

The V call is TRBV28, the J call TRBJ2-3; 12 nucleotides line up with TRBD2. The germline V gene has CDR1 MDHEN and CDR2 SYDVKM. The CDR3 is 17 amino acids. V gave up 5 bases and J gave up 6 bases; unmatched junction bases: 12. CDR3 sequence: CASSALRLAGVRDTQYF. The CDR3 DNA sequence: TGTGCCAGCAGTGCACTACGACTAGCGGGAGTGAGGGATACGCAGTATTTT.

This rearrangement joins TRBV5-1 to TRBJ2-5, with unresolved D. Trimming took 0 bases from V and 2 from J, leaving 8 bases between them. Germline V gene lookup returns CDR1 SGHRS and CDR2 YFSETQ. This CDR3 region has 14 residues. CDR3 bases: TGCGCCAGCAGCTTGGTCGGCTATCAAGAGACCCAGTACTTC. Its protein is CASSLVGYQETQYF.

The V gene is TRBV15, the J gene TRBJ1-1, with TRBD1 identical over 7 bases. V was clipped by 0 bases and J by 5 bases; unmatched bases: 9. This CDR3 has 16 residues. Germline lookup yields CDR1 LNHNV and CDR2 YYDKDF (reference sequence). CDR3 nucleotide sequence: TGTGCCACCAGCAGAGATCTGAGAACAGGGGCTACTGAAGCTTTCTTT. Amino acids: CATSRDLRTGATEAFF.

The J gene is TRBJ1-2, the V gene TRBV7-9; D is perhaps TRBD1 (5 bases). V lost 3 bases and J lost 6, with 11 bases in between. The CDR3 runs 13 residues. Germline CDR1 reads SEHNR; CDR2 reads FQNEAQ (reference sequence). The CDR3 bases are TGTGCCAGCAGCTTTGACAGCCCCCATGGCTACACCTTC. The encoded protein is CASSFDSPHGYTF.

J is TRBJ2-7 and V is TRBV5-1; D not certain. Germline loops: CDR1 SGHRS, CDR2 YFSETQ. The CDR3 extends over 14 amino acids. V was clipped by 0 bases and J by 1 base, with 8 bases between them. Written as DNA, the CDR3 is TGCGCCAGCAGCTTGGTTTGGGGTTCCTACGAGCAGTACTTC. It yields the protein CASSLVWGSYEQYF.

The V call is TRBV4-1, the J call TRBJ1-5; D is uncertain. The CDR3 has 14 residues. The germline gives CDR1 MGHRA, CDR2 YSYEKL. V lost 0 bases to trimming and J lost 6 bases, with 9 bases between them. As DNA, the CDR3 is TGCGCCAGCAGCCAAGACACCCCCACTCAGCCCCAGCATTTT. Encoded protein: CASSQDTPTQPQHF.

This chain links TRBV5-1 with TRBJ1-2; D not certain. Per the germline V gene, CDR1 is SGHRS and CDR2 is YFSETQ. This CDR3 spans 12 amino acids. V was shortened by 3 bases and J by 6 bases, with 9 bases between the two germline ends. This CDR3 reads CASSSDLDGYTF. The CDR3 DNA reads as TGCGCCAGCAGCTCGGACCTGGATGGCTACACCTTC. Supplemented by reference TRBV5-1 and TRBJ1-2, the full variable domain reads KAGVTQTPRYLIKTRGQQVTLSCSPISGHRSVSWYQQTPGQGLQFLFEYFSETQRNKGNFPGRFSGRQFSNSRSEMNVSTLELGDSALYLCASSSDLDGYTFGSGTRLTVV.

This clone appeared a single time. The rearrangement uses TRBV29-1 and TRBJ1-1, with D perhaps matching TRBD1 (5 bases). Trimming left V 5 bases short and J 4 bases short, with 17 bases between. This CDR3 comprises 14 residues. Germline CDR1 SQVTM, CDR2 ANQGSEA. The CDR3 bases are TGCAGCGTTCACAAACAGGTGCAGCGCACTGAAGCTTTCTTT. It translates to CSVHKQVQRTEAFF.

This sequence joins TRBV12-5 and TRBJ1-1; no clear D gene. The ends were cut back, 4 bases at V and 11 bases at J, with 14 bases in the middle. Germline assignment: CDR1 LGHNT and CDR2 FRNRAP. This CDR3 region has 12 residues. CDR3 residues: CASGWTGVVAFF. The CDR3 coding sequence is TGTGCTAGTGGTTGGACCGGTGTAGTGGCTTTCTTT.

The chain has TRBV28 and TRBJ2-7; D could derive from TRBD1 or TRBD2 (5 bases each). V shed 7 bases and J shed 2 bases, with 18 bases lying between them. CDR3 length equals 15 residues. Per germline, CDR1 MDHEN and CDR2 SYDVKM. The CDR3: CASTDSPGRAYEQYF. The CDR3 nucleotides are TGTGCCAGCACCGATTCTCCGGGACGGGCCTACGAGCAGTACTTC.

Notes on this clone: Other nucleotide sequences from this sample produce the same CDR3. As DNA, the CDR3 is TGCAGTGCTAGAGGCAGGGATGAGCAGTACTTC. This gives the protein CSARGRDEQYF. The gene calls are TRBV20-1 and TRBJ2-7; TRBD1 is a possible D gene (5 bases). From germline, CDR1 is DFQATT and CDR2 SNEGSKA (reference sequence). Trimming took 1 base from V and 7 from J, leaving 8 bases between them. This CDR3 has 11 residues.

A word on this clone: Other nucleotide sequences in the sample specify the same CDR3. The chain is built from TRBV6-6 and TRBJ1-5; D unresolved. V was cut by 3 bases and J by 4 bases, with 7 bases left in between. Germline V lookup: CDR1 MNHNY, CDR2 SVGAGI (reference sequence). This CDR3 comprises 13 residues. The CDR3 DNA is TGTGCCAGCAGTTATACTGGGAATCAGCCCCAGCATTTT. Its protein product is CASSYTGNQPQHF.

The chain combines TRBV28 with TRBJ2-2, with 10 nucleotides matching TRBD2. Looked up from germline, CDR1 is MDHEN and CDR2 is SYDVKM. V lost 2 bases and J lost 7; bases outside the gene matches: 7. The CDR3 sequence is 16 residues long. The CDR3, as DNA: TGTGCCAGCAGTTTAGGAGCTAGCGGGAGAATCGGGGAGCTGTTTTTT. Amino acids: CASSLGASGRIGELFF.

The rearrangement uses TRBV28 and TRBJ2-2; D is perhaps TRBD1 or TRBD2 (5 bases each). The CDR3 is made up of 15 amino acids. Trimming shortened V by 4 bases and J by 3 bases, and 12 bases separated the two germline ends. CDR1 is MDHEN, CDR2 SYDVKM, per germline. In DNA, the CDR3 is TGTGCCAGCAGTTCGGTGGGGGTAGACACCGGGGAGCTGTTTTTT. The encoded protein is CASSSVGVDTGELFF. Supplemented by reference TRBV28 and TRBJ2-2, the full variable domain reads DVKVTQSSRYLVKRTGEKVFLECVQDMDHENMFWYRQDPGLGLRLIYFSYDVKMKEKGDIPEGYSVSREKKERFSLILESASTNQTSMYLCASSSVGVDTGELFFGEGSRLTVL.

Regarding this clone: The same CDR3 can be traced to other DNA sequences in this sample. The chain uses TRBV18 and TRBJ2-5, with D uncertain. Trimming stripped 3 bases from V and 2 bases from J, with 4 bases between. The CDR3 consists of 12 residues. Looked up from germline, CDR1 is KGHSH and CDR2 is LQKENI. The DNA of the CDR3 is TGTGCCAGCTCACCGGAACAAGAGACCCAGTACTTC. This sequence encodes CASSPEQETQYF.

The CDR3 DNA reads as TGTGCCTGGAGTCCACGCGGGTGGGATACGGCCAAAAACATTCAGTACTTC. Translating it yields CAWSPRGWDTAKNIQYF. This rearrangement joins TRBV30 to TRBJ2-4; D perhaps matches TRBD2 (5 bases). The V gene lost 2 bases and the J gene lost 1 base, with 18 bases spanning the gap. CDR1 GTSNPN and CDR2 SVGIG come from the germline V gene (reference sequence). The CDR3 is 17 amino acids.

Concerning this clone itself: Other DNA sequences in the sample encode the same CDR3. The rearrangement links TRBV18 to TRBJ2-7; 10 nucleotides line up with TRBD2. With V trimmed by 3 bases and J by 1 base, 3 bases remained unmatched. This CDR3 is 15 amino acids long. CDR1 KGHSH and CDR2 LQKENI come from the germline V gene. This chain's CDR3 is CASSPPLAGSYEQYF. As DNA, the CDR3 is TGTGCCAGCTCACCGCCACTAGCGGGATCCTACGAGCAGTACTTC.

V and J are TRBV7-8 and TRBJ2-7; D is perhaps TRBD2 (5 bases). The length of the CDR3 is 14 residues. The germline CDR1 and CDR2 sequences are SGHVS and FQNEAQ. The V end lost 5 bases, the J end lost 0 bases, and 11 bases lay between the germline ends. The DNA of the CDR3 is TGTGCCAGCAGCGGAGGACTTACCTCCTACGAGCAGTACTTC. Protein product: CASSGGLTSYEQYF.

The chain is built from TRBV19 and TRBJ1-4; D might be TRBD1 (5 bases). With 5 bases removed from V and 8 bases from J, the gap between germline ends came to 12 bases. Germline loops: CDR1 LNHDA, CDR2 SQIVND (reference sequence). The CDR3 runs to 13 residues. For the CDR3, the DNA is TGTGCCAGTAGTCTTCGAGGGGCCGAAAAACTGTTTTTT. It codes for CASSLRGAEKLFF.

Here the CDR3 reads CAISVGLAAQETQYF. DNA of the CDR3: TGTGCCATCAGTGTTGGACTAGCGGCCCAAGAGACCCAGTACTTC. The chain employs TRBV10-3 and TRBJ2-5; 10 nucleotides align to TRBD2. CDR1 is ENHRY and CDR2 is SYGVKD in the germline V gene. The CDR3 spans 15 residues. The ends lost 4 bases at V and 1 base at J; junction bases unmatched: 3.

The rearrangement uses TRBV4-1 and TRBJ1-2, with a tentative D call TRBD1 (5 bases). The V gene lost 7 bases and the J gene lost 4 bases, with 16 bases spanning the gap. Germline V gene lookup returns CDR1 MGHRA and CDR2 YSYEKL. CDR3 size: 14 residues. For the CDR3, the DNA is TGCGCCAGCACCACGTCCCGGGACGGCTATGGCTACACCTTC. It yields the protein CASTTSRDGYGYTF.